The present entry profiles one T cell receptor beta chain with its context. The antigen remains undetermined. This record comes from a study of T cell responses to AZD1222 COVID-19 vaccine. This table comes from immunoSEQ multiplex PCR, and its TCRdb copy is limited to in-frame clones, with some not included. The table records 54,000 or so clones, 75% to 90% of them present only once. V dropped 5 bases and J dropped 2; count of bases not matched to a gene: 5. From germline, CDR1 is MNHEY and CDR2 SVGAGI. The CDR3 totals 15 residues. General study points: Donors were mostly white British, more females; clonal diversity possibly underestimated. Just a handful of AZD1222 recipients tested seropositive at baseline.

The clonotype comes from an adult in good health. This rearrangement joins TRBV6-5 to TRBJ1-1, with TRBD1 matching over 10 bases. Specimen: peripheral blood, collected on day 0 of AZD1222 vaccination. The CDR3 nucleotides read TGTGCCAGCAGTAGCGGGACAGGGGTCAACACTGAAGCTTTCTTT. Translation: CASSSGTGVNTEAFF.